This is a list of T cell receptor beta chains from one sample in a study of T cell repertoires in cytomegalovirus infection. A single record per CDR3 protein comes from TCRdb applying MiXCR to the reads. The table records approximately 630,000 distinct CDR3 sequences, 24% of them present only once. Sequencing was performed on CD8+ T cells from PBMCs. The receptors here all came from a human donor in good health (CMV status not recorded). Some clones in this sample may be carry-over from other donors' samples. Both conserved end residues are part of each CDR3. A D gene is named only where the DNA matches it firmly. Only some rows state a clone size, as once, few, many or a class for expanded clones.

V	size	J	D	DNA	CDR3
TRBV7-9	many	TRBJ2-7	-	TGTGCCAGCAGCTCAGGGTGGGACTACGAGCAGTACTTC	CASSSGWDYEQYF
TRBV6-6	-	TRBJ1-2	-	TGTGCCAGCAGTTACGATCCGGGACTGCTCTATGGCTACACCTTC	CASSYDPGLLYGYTF
TRBV7-9	many	TRBJ2-3	TRBD2	TGTGCCAGCAGCTCCTTGGCTAGCGGGAACACAGATACGCAGTATTTT	CASSSLASGNTDTQYF
TRBV7-2	many	TRBJ2-3	TRBD2	TGTGCCAGCAGCTGGGGGGGACTAGCGGGGGTGGCTGATACGCAGTATTTT	CASSWGGLAGVADTQYF
TRBV4-1	few	TRBJ1-2	TRBD1	TGCGCCAGCAGCCAAGGGACAGGGGGATTCTATGGCTACACCTTC	CASSQGTGGFYGYTF
TRBV5-6	-	TRBJ1-1	-	TGTGCCAGCGTTAACGACCACACTGAAGCTTTCTTT	CASVNDHTEAFF
TRBV4-3	-	TRBJ1-1	-	TGCGCCAGCAGCCAACAGCCGAACACTGAAGCTTTCTTT	CASSQQPNTEAFF
TRBV12-3/TRBV12-4	many	TRBJ2-3	TRBD1	TGTGCCAGCAGTTTCGGAGACAGGGAGTCAGATACGCAGTATTTT	CASSFGDRESDTQYF
TRBV14	many	TRBJ2-1	TRBD1	TGTGCCAGCAGCCAACCGGGACAGGGCAAGTACAATGAGCAGTTCTTC	CASSQPGQGKYNEQFF
TRBV29-1	few	TRBJ1-1	-	TGCAGCACCATAATACTCTTGACTGAAGCTTTCTTT	CSTIILLTEAFF
TRBV19	-	TRBJ2-1	TRBD2	TGTGCCAGTAGTATATTTGCGGGGGGGCGGAATGAGCAGTTCTTC	CASSIFAGGRNEQFF
TRBV20-1	-	TRBJ2-2	-	TGCAGTGCTACCGGAAGAGACACCGGGGAGCTGTTTTTT	CSATGRDTGELFF
TRBV20-1	few	TRBJ2-1	-	TGCAGTGCTACTTGGACGGTCTCCTACAATGAGCAGTTCTTC	CSATWTVSYNEQFF
TRBV24-1	-	TRBJ2-3	TRBD2	TGTGCCACCAGTGTGGCATTCGGGGGGACCGAGGGGGATACGCAGTATTTT	CATSVAFGGTEGDTQYF
TRBV12-3/TRBV12-4	many	TRBJ2-3	-	TGTGCCAGCAGTCCTCTGAGAGTTGCAGATACGCAGTATTTT	CASSPLRVADTQYF
TRBV12-5	few	TRBJ1-1	-	TGTGCTAGTGGTTTGGTACCCCAGGGGCCTAACACTGAAGCTTTCTTT	CASGLVPQGPNTEAFF
TRBV28	few	TRBJ2-3	-	TGTGCCAGCAGTTCCGAGGAGACCCGCACAGATACGCAGTATTTT	CASSSEETRTDTQYF
TRBV7-6	many	TRBJ2-3	-	TGTGCCAGCAGCTTAAGGCTGGGGGATACGCAGTATTTT	CASSLRLGDTQYF
TRBV19	few	TRBJ2-5	TRBD1	TGTGCCAGTAGTATAGGAGGGGGCCCTCAAGAGACCCAGTACTTC	CASSIGGGPQETQYF
TRBV6-6	-	TRBJ2-5	-	TGTGTCAGCAGTTACTCGAGGCTAGAGGGGGAGACCCAGTACTTC	CVSSYSRLEGETQYF
TRBV7-2	many	TRBJ2-5	-	TGTGCCAGCAGCCCTGGGCCGAGATGGCAGGAGACCCAGTACTTC	CASSPGPRWQETQYF
TRBV4-3	-	TRBJ2-3	TRBD1	TGCGCCAGCAGCCAGGACCGGGACAGGGGCACAGATACGCAGTATTTT	CASSQDRDRGTDTQYF
TRBV7-6	many	TRBJ2-4	-	TGTGCCAGCAGCCATAGGGCGGGGCCCCCGGGAAACATTCAGTACTTC	CASSHRAGPPGNIQYF
TRBV12-3/TRBV12-4	-	TRBJ1-1	-	TGTGCCAGCAGTTTGACAGCGTATAACACTGAAGCTTTCTTT	CASSLTAYNTEAFF
TRBV6-5	-	TRBJ2-3	-	TGTGCCAGCAGTTACTATGTCAGAGCAGATACGCAGTATTTT	CASSYYVRADTQYF
TRBV6-2/TRBV6-3	-	TRBJ2-2	-	TGTGCCAGCGGATCTAGCACCGGGGAGCTGTTTTTT	CASGSSTGELFF
TRBV6-1	few	TRBJ2-1	TRBD1	TGTGCCAGCAGTTGGGACAGACGATTTGAGCAGTTCTTC	CASSWDRRFEQFF
TRBV7-9	-	TRBJ1-1	-	TGTGCCAGCAGCCGCGGGACAATCGAAGCTTTCTTT	CASSRGTIEAFF
TRBV28	few	TRBJ2-4	-	TGTGCCAGCAGCCCCAACCGGCCTAATGGGCCCAAAAACATTCAGTACTTC	CASSPNRPNGPKNIQYF
TRBV28	many	TRBJ1-2	TRBD1	TGTGCCAGCAGGACAGGGAATGACTACACCTTC	CASRTGNDYTF
TRBV6-2/TRBV6-3	-	TRBJ2-7	-	TGTGCCAACATCGCCGATTCCTACGAGCAGTACTTC	CANIADSYEQYF
TRBV2	few	TRBJ1-2	-	TGTGCCAGCACCCGGACGGGGGAGTTTTATGGCTACACCTTC	CASTRTGEFYGYTF
TRBV20-1	few	TRBJ1-1	TRBD1	TGCAGTGCTAGGTCATCCGGGACAGGGCAAGCTTTCTTT	CSARSSGTGQAFF
TRBV7-2	many	TRBJ2-7	TRBD2	TGTGCCAGCAGCCTCTGGACTAGCGGGGTTTACGAGCAGTACTTC	CASSLWTSGVYEQYF
TRBV9	few	TRBJ2-7	-	TGTGCCAGCAGCATAGACAGTTCCTACGAGCAGTACTTC	CASSIDSSYEQYF
TRBV4-2	once	TRBJ2-5	TRBD1	TGTGCCAGCAGCCAAGCCGGGACAGTAGATGGGGAGACCCAGTACTTC	CASSQAGTVDGETQYF
TRBV7-9	-	TRBJ1-1	-	TGTGTCAGCAGCACGCTCTGGGGAGGGGGGACTGAAGCTTTCTTT	CVSSTLWGGGTEAFF
TRBV4-1	few	TRBJ2-3	TRBD1	TGCGCCAGCAGCCTGGACAGGCTCACAGATACGCAGTATTTT	CASSLDRLTDTQYF
TRBV5-1	many	TRBJ2-2	-	TGTGCCAGCAGCTTAGTGGGGTACACCGGGGAGCTGTTTTTT	CASSLVGYTGELFF
TRBV7-9	-	TRBJ2-6	-	TGTGCCAGCAGTTCCGAAGCAGGGGCTGGGGCCAACGTCCTGACTTTC	CASSSEAGAGANVLTF
TRBV29-1	few	TRBJ1-2	TRBD1	TGCAGCGTTTACACAGGGGTCCGGGGCTACACCTTC	CSVYTGVRGYTF
TRBV2	-	TRBJ1-3	-	TGTGCCAGCATGATGACCTTGGGCCACTCTGGAAACACCATATATTTT	CASMMTLGHSGNTIYF
TRBV28	few	TRBJ1-6	-	TGTGCCAGCAGTCCAAGGGAGTCCTATAATTCACCCCTCCACTTT	CASSPRESYNSPLHF
TRBV2	-	TRBJ1-2	-	TGTGCCAGCAACGATGGGGATGGCTACACCTTC	CASNDGDGYTF
TRBV28	-	TRBJ2-5	TRBD2	TGTGCCAGCAGGGGGACTAGCGGGGGACAGAAAGTCGATTCGGAGACCCAGTACTTC	CASRGTSGGQKVDSETQYF
TRBV2	-	TRBJ1-2	-	TGTGCCAGCAAAGATATGGGAGCAACCTATGGCTACACCTTC	CASKDMGATYGYTF
TRBV13	-	TRBJ2-1	-	TGTGCCAGCAGCTTAGGCCTAAATCCGGTGCGTGAGCAGTTCTTC	CASSLGLNPVREQFF
TRBV3-1	-	TRBJ2-7	-	TGTGCCAGCAGCCAAGGTTCGAGGGGCGGGACCTACGAGCAGTACTTC	CASSQGSRGGTYEQYF
TRBV19	many	TRBJ2-1	TRBD2	TGTGCCAGTAGTATAACTAGCGGGGATAACAATGAGCAGTTCTTC	CASSITSGDNNEQFF
TRBV7-8	many	TRBJ1-5	-	TGTGCCAGCAGCTTTTCCAGGGCGGGGGGACAGCCCCAGCATTTT	CASSFSRAGGQPQHF
TRBV9	-	TRBJ2-1	-	TGTGCCAGCAGCGTACGGAGCAATGAGCAGTTCTTC	CASSVRSNEQFF
TRBV4-1	-	TRBJ1-2	TRBD1	TGTGCCGGCAGCCAGACAGGGGGCTCTCGAGGCTACACCTTC	CAGSQTGGSRGYTF
TRBV20-1	-	TRBJ2-1	-	TGCAGTGCTAGAGACCAGGAAGGCCAGTTCTTC	CSARDQEGQFF
TRBV23-1	-	TRBJ2-1	TRBD1	TGCGCCAGCAGTCATCCTAATCGGATCAGGGGGCGCTACAATGAGCAGTTCTTC	CASSHPNRIRGRYNEQFF
TRBV9	many	TRBJ2-2	-	TGTGCCAGCAGCGAAAGACAGGCTAACACCGGGGAGCTGTTTTTT	CASSERQANTGELFF